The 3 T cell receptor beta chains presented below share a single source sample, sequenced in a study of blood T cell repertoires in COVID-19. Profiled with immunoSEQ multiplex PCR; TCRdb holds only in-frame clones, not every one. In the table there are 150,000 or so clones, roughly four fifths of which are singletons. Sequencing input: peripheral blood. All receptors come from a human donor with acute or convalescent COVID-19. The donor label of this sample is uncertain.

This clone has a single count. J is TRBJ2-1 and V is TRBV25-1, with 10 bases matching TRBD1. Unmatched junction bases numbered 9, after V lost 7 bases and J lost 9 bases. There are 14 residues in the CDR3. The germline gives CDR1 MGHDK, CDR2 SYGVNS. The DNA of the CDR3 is TGTGCCAGCATCCGAGGGACAGGGGTCGGTGAGCAGTTCTTC. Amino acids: CASIRGTGVGEQFF.

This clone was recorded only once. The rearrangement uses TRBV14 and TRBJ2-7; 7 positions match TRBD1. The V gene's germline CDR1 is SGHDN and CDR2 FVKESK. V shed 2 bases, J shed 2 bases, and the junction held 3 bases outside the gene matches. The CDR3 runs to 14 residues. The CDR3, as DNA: TGTGCCAGCAGCCAAACCGGGACAGCCTACGAGCAGTACTTC. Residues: CASSQTGTAYEQYF.

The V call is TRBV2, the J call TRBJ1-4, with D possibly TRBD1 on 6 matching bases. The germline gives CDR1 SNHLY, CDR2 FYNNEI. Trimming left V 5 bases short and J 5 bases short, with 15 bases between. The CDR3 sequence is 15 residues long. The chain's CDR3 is CASSRLTGGNEKLFF. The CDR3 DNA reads TGTGCCAGCAGTCGCCTGACAGGAGGAAATGAAAAACTGTTTTTT.